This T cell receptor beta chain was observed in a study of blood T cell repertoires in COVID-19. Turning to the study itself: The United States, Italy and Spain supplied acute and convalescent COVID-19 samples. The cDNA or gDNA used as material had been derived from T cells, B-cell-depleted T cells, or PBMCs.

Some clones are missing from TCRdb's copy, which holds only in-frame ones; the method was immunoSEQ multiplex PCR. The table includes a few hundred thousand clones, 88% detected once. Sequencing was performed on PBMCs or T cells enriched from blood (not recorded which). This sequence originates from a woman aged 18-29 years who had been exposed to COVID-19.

The CDR3 DNA reads TGTGCCAGTAGTACTCGGGGAGGGGTGGGCACCGGGGAGCTGTTTTTT. Protein sequence: CASSTRGGVGTGELFF. The chain uses TRBV19 and TRBJ2-2, with 7 positions matching TRBD2. The CDR3 length is 16 residues. Looked up from germline, CDR1 is LNHDA and CDR2 is SQIVND (reference sequence). V was pared by 4 bases and J by 4 bases, with 9 bases of the junction left unmatched.